This T cell receptor (beta chain) appears in the sequencing data of a study of cytomegalovirus exposure and HLA in healthy donors. General study results and limits: Rare TCR sequences dominated, though some public TCRs recurred in many donors. Among TCR beta chains, those listed as cytomegalovirus-associated numbered fewer than 200. Among the CMV-associated chains, a few were confirmed in vitro as specific for CMV antigens.

Profiling relied on immunoSEQ multiplex PCR, and the TCRdb table lists in-frame clones only, not all of them. Here the sample spans roughly 330,000 clones, about nine tenths being singletons. On this clone itself: The antigen is unknown.

V was shortened by 6 bases and J by 6 bases, with 8 bases between the two germline ends. CDR1 and CDR2 (germline): MDHEN, SYDVKM. This CDR3 has 11 residues. The sample was PBMCs. This TCR was recovered from a woman younger than 45 in good health and CMV-seropositive. The V gene is TRBV28, the J gene TRBJ1-1; no clear D gene. CDR3 sequence reads: CASSPGAEAFF. The CDR3 DNA reads as TGTGCCAGCAGCCCTGGGGCTGAAGCTTTCTTT.